One and the same sample provided the 9 T cell receptor beta chains below, sequenced in a study of CD8+ T cells in alopecia areata. Treatment given: oral pan-JAK inhibitor, 5-10 mg twice daily. As the sequencing template, cDNA was produced by extracting RNA and reverse transcribing it. TCRdb's table, derived via immunoSEQ multiplex PCR, lists solely in-frame clones and lacks some. In the table there are 270,000 or so clones, more than 45% of which are singletons. The sequencing here drew on CD4+ T cells sorted from blood, taken at week 24, from a patient treated with tofacitinib. These receptors were collected from a human donor with alopecia areata.

The chain uses TRBV4-1 and TRBJ2-3; 12 positions agree with TRBD2. The CDR3 covers 16 residues. CDR1 and CDR2 (germline): MGHRA, YSYEKL. Trimming cost V 5 bases and J 3 bases; bases outside gene matches: 6. CDR3 in amino acids: CASSSSGGAGTDTQYF. CDR3 DNA sequence: TGCGCCAGCAGCTCTAGCGGGGGGGCCGGTACAGATACGCAGTATTTT.

The gene calls are TRBV2 and TRBJ2-1; the match to TRBD1 covers 9 bases. Germline CDR1 and CDR2: SNHLY and FYNNEI. The CDR3 has 15 residues. Germline trimming cut 4 bases from V and 2 bases from J; bases unmatched to any gene: 3. The DNA of the CDR3 is TGTGCCAGCAGTGCGGACAGGGGACCCTACAATGAGCAGTTCTTC. It specifies CASSADRGPYNEQFF.

The chain uses TRBV29-1 and TRBJ1-1; D is unresolved. The CDR3 is made up of 13 amino acids. The germline gives CDR1 SQVTM, CDR2 ANQGSEA. V was cut by 1 base and J by 4 bases, with 10 bases left in between. CDR3 amino acids: CSVEGRLRTEAFF. CDR3 DNA sequence: TGCAGCGTTGAAGGTAGATTGCGCACTGAAGCTTTCTTT. The complete variable domain, with remaining parts taken from reference TRBV29-1 and TRBJ1-1, reads SAVISQKPSRDICQRGTSLTIQCQVDSQVTMMFWYRQQPGQSLTLIATANQGSEATYESGFVIDKFPISRPNLTFSTLTVSNMSPEDSSIYLCSVEGRLRTEAFFGQGTRLTVV.

This chain uses TRBV5-1 with TRBJ2-7; D remains ambiguous. Germline assignment: CDR1 SGHRS and CDR2 YFSETQ. The CDR3 runs 16 residues. V was cut by 4 bases and J by 5 bases, with 22 bases left in between. The CDR3 coding sequence is TGCGCCAGCAGCGCCTCGAGGCGGACCTCCAGCGACGAGCAGTACTTC. The encoded protein is CASSASRRTSSDEQYF. The full variable domain, its missing parts supplied by reference TRBV5-1 and TRBJ2-7, is KAGVTQTPRYLIKTRGQQVTLSCSPISGHRSVSWYQQTPGQGLQFLFEYFSETQRNKGNFPGRFSGRQFSNSRSEMNVSTLELGDSALYLCASSASRRTSSDEQYFGPGTRLTVT.

The sample holds a few counts of this clone. The rearrangement uses TRBV6-5 and TRBJ1-2; D is possibly TRBD1 (5 bases). Germline V gene sequence: CDR1 MNHEY, CDR2 SVGAGI. CDR3 length equals 15 residues. V was cut by 0 bases and J by 7 bases, with 15 bases left in between. The CDR3 loop is CASSYSFRELSGYTF. The CDR3 nucleotides are TGTGCCAGCAGTTACTCGTTCAGGGAACTCTCTGGCTACACCTTC.

Concerning this clone: The sample contains more than one DNA sequence encoding this CDR3. The chain has TRBV2 and TRBJ1-1; D gene ambiguous. The germline gives CDR1 SNHLY, CDR2 FYNNEI. V was cut by 3 bases and J by 8 bases, with 7 bases left in between. The CDR3 runs 11 residues. This CDR3 is CASSEVGEAFF. The CDR3 nucleotides read TGTGCCAGCAGTGAGGTAGGGGAAGCTTTCTTT.

V is TRBV5-1 and J is TRBJ2-1; D is perhaps TRBD1 or TRBD2 (5 bases each). Deletions cut 4 bases from V and 7 bases from J, with 18 bases between. The CDR3 sequence is 15 residues long. Germline-derived CDR1 and CDR2 are SGHRS and YFSETQ. CDR3 region: CASSRARDGDNEQFF. DNA of the CDR3: TGCGCCAGCAGCAGGGCCCGGGACGGAGATAATGAGCAGTTCTTC.

This rearrangement joins TRBV20-1 to TRBJ2-7; possibly TRBD2 for D (6 bases). CDR3 length equals 10 residues. The V end was cut by 3 bases, the J end by 7 bases, with 7 bases between. CDR1 and CDR2 from the germline V gene are DFQATT and SNEGSKA (reference sequence). The CDR3 loop reads CSASAGEQYF. The DNA for the CDR3 is TGCAGTGCTAGTGCGGGGGAGCAGTACTTC.

The rearrangement links TRBV15 to TRBJ2-3; TRBD2 is a possible D gene (5 bases). From germline, CDR1 is LNHNV and CDR2 YYDKDF (reference sequence). The ends were cut back, 0 bases at V and 3 bases at J, with 7 bases in the middle. The CDR3 totals 14 residues. The chain's CDR3 is CATSRDRDTDTQYF. CDR3 bases: TGTGCCACCAGCAGAGATCGGGATACAGATACGCAGTATTTT. Supplemented by reference TRBV15 and TRBJ2-3, the full variable domain reads DAMVIQNPRYQVTQFGKPVTLSCSQTLNHNVMYWYQQKSSQAPKLLFHYYDKDFNNEADTPDNFQSRRPNTSFCFLDIRSPGLGDTAMYLCATSRDRDTDTQYFGPGTRLTVL.